This T cell receptor beta chain came from a study of blood T cell repertoires in COVID-19. Overall study context: There were acute and convalescent COVID-19 samples, and they came from the United States, Italy and Spain. Nucleic acid was either cDNA or gDNA, and it came from T cells, B-cell-depleted T cells, or PBMCs.

CDR3 length: 15 residues. V trimming: 7 bases; J trimming: 4 bases; junction bases outside the gene matches: 14. Germline V gene data show CDR1 as SGHRS and CDR2 as YFSETQ. Profiling relied on immunoSEQ multiplex PCR, and the TCRdb table lists in-frame clones only, not all of them. The sample contains some 220,000 clones, around 84% of which appear only once. The TCR sequence derives from a man aged 45-60 years with active or convalescent COVID-19. Sequencing used peripheral blood. J is TRBJ2-7 and V is TRBV5-1; 7 nucleotides align to TRBD2. CDR3 residues: CASRISLAVGYEQYF. CDR3 bases: TGCGCCAGCCGAATAAGCCTAGCGGTAGGATACGAGCAGTACTTC.